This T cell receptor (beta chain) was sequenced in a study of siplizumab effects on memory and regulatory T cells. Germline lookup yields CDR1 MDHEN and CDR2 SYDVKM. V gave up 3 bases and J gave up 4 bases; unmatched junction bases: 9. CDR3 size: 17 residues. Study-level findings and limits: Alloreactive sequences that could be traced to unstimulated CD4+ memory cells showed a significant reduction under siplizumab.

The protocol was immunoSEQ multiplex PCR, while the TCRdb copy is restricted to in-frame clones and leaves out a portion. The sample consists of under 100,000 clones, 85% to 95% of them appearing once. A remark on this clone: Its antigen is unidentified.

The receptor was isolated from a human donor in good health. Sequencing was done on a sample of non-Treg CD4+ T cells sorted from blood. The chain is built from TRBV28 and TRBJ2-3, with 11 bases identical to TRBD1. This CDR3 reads CASSFPPPGQGADTQYF. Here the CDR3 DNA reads TGTGCCAGCAGTTTCCCTCCTCCGGGACAGGGGGCAGATACGCAGTATTTT.